The present TCR beta chain was sequenced within a study of shared T cell receptors in the human thymus. The repertoire was sequenced with immunoSEQ multiplex PCR; TCRdb's copy has only in-frame clones and lacks some. The sample carries hundreds of thousands of clones, about four fifths recorded once. V lost 5 bases and J lost 2; bases outside the gene matches: 22. CDR1 MNHNS and CDR2 SASEGT come from the germline V gene. This CDR3 region has 21 residues. The sample was also reused in another study, on human thymus T cells. That work contributes: Thymus specimens were resections from corrective heart surgery. Across thymic and blood repertoires, the usage of V and J genes appeared to be biased. Overlap was high between thymic repertoires from unrelated individuals, as reported in related research.

The source of this sequence is a boy under two years old with a congenital heart defect. This chain joins TRBV6-1 and TRBJ2-2; TRBD2 agrees at 8 bases. Specimen: thymocytes. The CDR3 DNA sequence: TGTGCCAGCAGTCAAGACCGGACCGAAAACCGACTAGCGATCAACACCGGGGAGCTGTTTTTT. Protein: CASSQDRTENRLAINTGELFF.